This T cell receptor (beta chain) emerged from a study of identical twins. TCRdb processed the 5' RACE reads anew with MiXCR; each CDR3 protein has one entry. This sample carries 1,800,000 or so distinct CDR3 sequences, about 31% of them seen once, and the ten largest clones take around 0.25%. This clonotype was seen many times. Its antigen is not known. Whole-study results and caveats: Invariant populations such as MAIT and iNKT cells could partly muddle zero-insertion analyses. Surplus twin overlap in beta out-of-frame sequences was less pronounced. Out-of-frame alpha sequences common to twins exhibited a surplus of low generation probability.

The V gene lost 0 bases and the J gene lost 0 bases, with 5 bases spanning the gap. CDR3 length: 14 residues. Looked up from germline, CDR1 is LGHNA and CDR2 is YNFKEQ. Sequenced: cord blood. The chain links TRBV4-2 to TRBJ1-1; D is undetermined. The receptor's source is a newborn girl in good health. The chain's CDR3 is CASSQDGVNTEAFF. CDR3 DNA: TGTGCCAGCAGCCAAGATGGTGTGAACACTGAAGCTTTCTTT.